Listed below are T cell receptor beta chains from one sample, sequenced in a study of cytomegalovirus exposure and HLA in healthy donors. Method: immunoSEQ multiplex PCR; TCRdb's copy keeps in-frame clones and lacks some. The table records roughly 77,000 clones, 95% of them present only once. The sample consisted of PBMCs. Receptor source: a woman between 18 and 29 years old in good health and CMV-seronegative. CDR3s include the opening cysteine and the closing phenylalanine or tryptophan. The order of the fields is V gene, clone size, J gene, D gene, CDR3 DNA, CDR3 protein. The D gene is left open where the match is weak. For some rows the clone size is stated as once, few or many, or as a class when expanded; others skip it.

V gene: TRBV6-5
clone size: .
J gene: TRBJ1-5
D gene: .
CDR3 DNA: TGTGCCAGCAGTTCCTATAGCAATCAGCCCCAGCATTTT
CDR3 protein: CASSSYSNQPQHF

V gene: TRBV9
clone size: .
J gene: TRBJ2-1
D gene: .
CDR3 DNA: TGTGCCAGCAGCGTACGAGGGGACAACAATGAGCAGTTCTTC
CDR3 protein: CASSVRGDNNEQFF

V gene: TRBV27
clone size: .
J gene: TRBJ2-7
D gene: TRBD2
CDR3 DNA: TGTGCCAGCAGCCGAGGACTAGCGGGACCAAAGAGCTCCTACGAGCAGTACTTC
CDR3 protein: CASSRGLAGPKSSYEQYF

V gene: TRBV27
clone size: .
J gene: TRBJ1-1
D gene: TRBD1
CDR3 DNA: TGTGCCAGCAGGGCGGGGACAGGGACCGAGCCTGAAGCTTTCTTT
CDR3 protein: CASRAGTGTEPEAFF

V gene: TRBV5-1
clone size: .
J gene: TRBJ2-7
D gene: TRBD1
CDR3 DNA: TGCGCCAGTTCCGATTTTACAGGGGGTCCCTACGAGCAGTACTTC
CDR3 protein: CASSDFTGGPYEQYF

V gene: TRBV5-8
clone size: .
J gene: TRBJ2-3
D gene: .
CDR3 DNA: TGTGCCAGCACCAGTGGTGCTAGCGCCCGCACAGATACGCAGTATTTT
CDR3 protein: CASTSGASARTDTQYF

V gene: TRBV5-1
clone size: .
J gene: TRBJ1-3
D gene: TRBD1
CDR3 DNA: TGCGCCAGCAGCGGCTCCGGGACAGGGGGCCGGGGAAACACCATATATTTT
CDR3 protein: CASSGSGTGGRGNTIYF

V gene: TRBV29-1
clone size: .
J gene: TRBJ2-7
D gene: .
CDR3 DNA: TGCAGCGTTGAAGAATTGGACAAGCAGTACTTC
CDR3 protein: CSVEELDKQYF

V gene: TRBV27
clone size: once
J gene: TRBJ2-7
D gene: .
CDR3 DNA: TGTGCCAGCAGTTCTTCCTACGAGCAGTACTTC
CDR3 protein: CASSSSYEQYF

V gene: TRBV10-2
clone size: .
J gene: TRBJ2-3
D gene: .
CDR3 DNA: TGCGCCAGCAGTACACCCAACGGGGATACGCAGTATTTT
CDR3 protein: CASSTPNGDTQYF

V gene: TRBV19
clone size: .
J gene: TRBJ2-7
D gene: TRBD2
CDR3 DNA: TGTGCCAGTAGTTCAAGGACTAGCGGGAGTGGGGAGCAGTACTTC
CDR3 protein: CASSSRTSGSGEQYF

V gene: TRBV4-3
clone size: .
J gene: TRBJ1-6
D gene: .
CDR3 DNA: TGCGCCAGCAGCCAAGATCAGGGTTGGGGTAATTCACCCCTCCACTTT
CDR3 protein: CASSQDQGWGNSPLHF

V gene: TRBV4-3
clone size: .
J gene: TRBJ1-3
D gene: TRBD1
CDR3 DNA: TGCGCCAGCAGCGCCCGACAGGGGGGGGGAAACACCATATATTTT
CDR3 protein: CASSARQGGGNTIYF

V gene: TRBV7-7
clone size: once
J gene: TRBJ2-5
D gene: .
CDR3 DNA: TGTGCCAGCAGCTTAGGAAGGAGTGAGACCCAGTACTTC
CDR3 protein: CASSLGRSETQYF

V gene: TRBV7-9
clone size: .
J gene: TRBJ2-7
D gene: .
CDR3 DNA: TGTGCCAGCAGCTCACTGGGCGTAGGCGAGCAGTACTTC
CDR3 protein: CASSSLGVGEQYF

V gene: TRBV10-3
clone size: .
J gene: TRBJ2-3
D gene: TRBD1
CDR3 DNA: TGTGCCATCAGTGAGGGACAGGCCTCTAGCACAGATACGCAGTATTTT
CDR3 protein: CAISEGQASSTDTQYF